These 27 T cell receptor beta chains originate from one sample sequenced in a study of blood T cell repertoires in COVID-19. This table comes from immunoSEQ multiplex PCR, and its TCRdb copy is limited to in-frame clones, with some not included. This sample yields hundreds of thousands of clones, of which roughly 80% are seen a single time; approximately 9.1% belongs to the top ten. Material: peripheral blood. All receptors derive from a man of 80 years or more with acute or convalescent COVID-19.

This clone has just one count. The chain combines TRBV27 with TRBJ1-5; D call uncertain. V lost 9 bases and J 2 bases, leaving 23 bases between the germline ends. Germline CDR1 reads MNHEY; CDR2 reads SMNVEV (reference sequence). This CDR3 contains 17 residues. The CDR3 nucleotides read TGTGCCAGAACCTGGAGGAGGGTTATAGTGTGCAATCAGCCCCAGCATTTT. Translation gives CARTWRRVIVCNQPQHF.

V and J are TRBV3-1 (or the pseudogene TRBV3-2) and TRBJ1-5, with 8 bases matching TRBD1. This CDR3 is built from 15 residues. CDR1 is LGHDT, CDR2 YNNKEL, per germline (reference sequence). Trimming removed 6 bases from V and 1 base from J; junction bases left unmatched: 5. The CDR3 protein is CASSKTGVSNQPQHF. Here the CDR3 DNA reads TGTGCCAGCAGTAAGACAGGGGTAAGCAATCAGCCCCAGCATTTT.

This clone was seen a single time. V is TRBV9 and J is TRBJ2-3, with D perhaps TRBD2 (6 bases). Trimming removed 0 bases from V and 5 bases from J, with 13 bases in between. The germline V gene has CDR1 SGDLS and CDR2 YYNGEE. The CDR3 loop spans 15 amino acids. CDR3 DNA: TGTGCCAGCAGCGTAGGGCGGGGAGAGGGAGATACGCAGTATTTT. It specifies CASSVGRGEGDTQYF.

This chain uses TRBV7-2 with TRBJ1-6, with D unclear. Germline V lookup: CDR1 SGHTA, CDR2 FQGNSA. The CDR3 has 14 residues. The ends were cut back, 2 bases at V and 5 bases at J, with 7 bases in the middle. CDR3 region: CASSLTVNNSPLHF. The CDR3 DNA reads TGTGCCAGCAGCTTAACGGTCAATAATTCACCCCTCCACTTT.

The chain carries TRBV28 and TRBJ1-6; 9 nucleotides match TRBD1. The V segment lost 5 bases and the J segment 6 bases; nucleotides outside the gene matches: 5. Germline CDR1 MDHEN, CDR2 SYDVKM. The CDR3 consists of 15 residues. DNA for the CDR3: TGTGCCAGCAGTCCTAGGGGACAGGGTAATTCACCCCTCCACTTT. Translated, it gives CASSPRGQGNSPLHF.

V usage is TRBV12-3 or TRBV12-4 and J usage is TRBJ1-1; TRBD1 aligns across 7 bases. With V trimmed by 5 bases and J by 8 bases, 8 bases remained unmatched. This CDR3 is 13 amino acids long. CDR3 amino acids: CASSQTGPFEAFF. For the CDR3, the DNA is TGTGCCAGCAGTCAGACAGGGCCGTTCGAAGCTTTCTTT.

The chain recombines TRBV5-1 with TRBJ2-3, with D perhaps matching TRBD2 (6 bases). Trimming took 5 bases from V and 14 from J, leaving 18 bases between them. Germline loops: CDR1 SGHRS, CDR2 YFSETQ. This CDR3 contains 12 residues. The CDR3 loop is CASRRGLTGPYF. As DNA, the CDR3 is TGCGCCAGCAGGCGCGGACTAACTGGGCCGTATTTT.

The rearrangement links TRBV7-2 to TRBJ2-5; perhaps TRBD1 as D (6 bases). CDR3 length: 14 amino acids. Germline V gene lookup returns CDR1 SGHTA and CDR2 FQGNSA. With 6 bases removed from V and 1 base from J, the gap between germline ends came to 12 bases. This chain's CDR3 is CASSPRTVQETQYF. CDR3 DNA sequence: TGTGCCAGCAGTCCCCGGACAGTCCAAGAGACCCAGTACTTC.

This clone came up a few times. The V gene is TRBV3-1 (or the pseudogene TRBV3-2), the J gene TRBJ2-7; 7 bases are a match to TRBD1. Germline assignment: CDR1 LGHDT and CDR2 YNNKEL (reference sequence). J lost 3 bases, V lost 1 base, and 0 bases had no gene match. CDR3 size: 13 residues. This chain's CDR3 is CASSQGDSYEQYF. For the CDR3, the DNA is TGTGCCAGCAGCCAAGGGGACAGCTACGAGCAGTACTTC.

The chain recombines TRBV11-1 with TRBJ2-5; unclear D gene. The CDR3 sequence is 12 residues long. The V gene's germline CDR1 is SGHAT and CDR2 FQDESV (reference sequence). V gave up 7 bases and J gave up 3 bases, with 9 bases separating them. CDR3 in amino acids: CASTHTEETQYF. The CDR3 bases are TGTGCCAGCACTCACACAGAAGAGACCCAGTACTTC.

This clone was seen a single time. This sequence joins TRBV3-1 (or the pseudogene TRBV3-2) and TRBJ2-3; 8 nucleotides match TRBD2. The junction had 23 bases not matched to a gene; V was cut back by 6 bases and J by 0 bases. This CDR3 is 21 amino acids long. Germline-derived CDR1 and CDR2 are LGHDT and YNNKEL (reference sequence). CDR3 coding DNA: TGTGCCAGCAGTCGAAATATTGGCGGGAGGTCCTATACGTTAAGCACAGATACGCAGTATTTT. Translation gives CASSRNIGGRSYTLSTDTQYF.

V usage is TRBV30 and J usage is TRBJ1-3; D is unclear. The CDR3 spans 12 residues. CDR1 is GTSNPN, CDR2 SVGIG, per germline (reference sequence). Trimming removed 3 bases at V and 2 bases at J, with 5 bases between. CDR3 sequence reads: CAWSRAGNTIYF. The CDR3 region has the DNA TGTGCCTGGAGCCGAGCTGGAAACACCATATATTTT.

The CDR3 reads CSVKPGNNEQFF. The DNA of the CDR3 is TGCAGCGTCAAGCCGGGGAACAATGAGCAGTTCTTC. This chain connects TRBV29-1 to TRBJ2-1; possible D gene TRBD2, 5 bases. The CDR3 totals 12 residues. The germline gives CDR1 SQVTM, CDR2 ANQGSEA. Trimming cost V 6 bases and J 5 bases, with 11 bases left between them.

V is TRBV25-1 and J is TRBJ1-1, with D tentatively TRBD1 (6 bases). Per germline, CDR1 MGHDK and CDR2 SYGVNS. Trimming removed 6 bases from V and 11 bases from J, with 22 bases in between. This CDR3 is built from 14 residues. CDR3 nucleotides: TGTGCCAGCAGCCCCGGGGGGGGCCTCCCGAATGCTTTCTTT. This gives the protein CASSPGGGLPNAFF. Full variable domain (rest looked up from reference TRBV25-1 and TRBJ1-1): EADIYQTPRYLVIGTGKKITLECSQTMGHDKMYWYQQDPGMELHLIHYSYGVNSTEKGDLSSESTVSRIRTEHFPLTLESARPSHTSQYLCASSPGGGLPNAFFGQGTRLTVV.

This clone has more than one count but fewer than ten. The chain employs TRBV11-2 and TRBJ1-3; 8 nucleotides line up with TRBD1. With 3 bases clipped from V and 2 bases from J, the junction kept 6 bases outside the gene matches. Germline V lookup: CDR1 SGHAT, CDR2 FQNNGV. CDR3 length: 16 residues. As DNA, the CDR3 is TGTGCCAGCAGCTTCGACAGGGGACCCCCTGGAAACACCATATATTTT. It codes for CASSFDRGPPGNTIYF.

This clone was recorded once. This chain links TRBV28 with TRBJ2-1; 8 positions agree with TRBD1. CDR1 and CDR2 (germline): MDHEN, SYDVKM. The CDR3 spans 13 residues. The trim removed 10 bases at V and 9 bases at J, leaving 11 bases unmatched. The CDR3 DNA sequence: TGTGCCACGCGACAGGGGACCTTTAGTGAGCAGTTCTTC. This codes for CATRQGTFSEQFF. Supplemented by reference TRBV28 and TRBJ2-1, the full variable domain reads DVKVTQSSRYLVKRTGEKVFLECVQDMDHENMFWYRQDPGLGLRLIYFSYDVKMKEKGDIPEGYSVSREKKERFSLILESASTNQTSMYLCATRQGTFSEQFFGPGTRLTVL.

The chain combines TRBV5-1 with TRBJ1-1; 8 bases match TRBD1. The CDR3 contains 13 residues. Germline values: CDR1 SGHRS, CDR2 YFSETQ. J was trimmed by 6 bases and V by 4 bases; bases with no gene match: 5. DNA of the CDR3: TGCGCCAGCAGCCGGACAGGGTTGGCTGAAGCTTTCTTT. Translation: CASSRTGLAEAFF.

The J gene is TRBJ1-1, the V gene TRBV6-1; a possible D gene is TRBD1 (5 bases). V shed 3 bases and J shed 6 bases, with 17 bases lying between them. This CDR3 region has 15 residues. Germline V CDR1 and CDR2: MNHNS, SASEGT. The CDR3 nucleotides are TGTGCCAGCAGTGACCCTACAGGTCTTGGTTCTGAAGCTTTCTTT. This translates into CASSDPTGLGSEAFF.

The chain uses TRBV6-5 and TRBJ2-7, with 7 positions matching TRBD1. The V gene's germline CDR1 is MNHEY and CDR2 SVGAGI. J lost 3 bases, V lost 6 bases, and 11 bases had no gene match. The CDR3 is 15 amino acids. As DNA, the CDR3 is TGTGCCAGCAGGGCCCCCGGGACAGTAATCTACGAGCAGTACTTC. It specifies CASRAPGTVIYEQYF.

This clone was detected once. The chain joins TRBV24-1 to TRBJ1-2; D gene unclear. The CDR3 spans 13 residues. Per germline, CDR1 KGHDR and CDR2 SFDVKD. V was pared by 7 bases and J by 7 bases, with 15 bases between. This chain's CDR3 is CATSAGYAGGYTF. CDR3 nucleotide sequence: TGTGCCACCAGCGCCGGTTATGCGGGTGGCTACACCTTC.

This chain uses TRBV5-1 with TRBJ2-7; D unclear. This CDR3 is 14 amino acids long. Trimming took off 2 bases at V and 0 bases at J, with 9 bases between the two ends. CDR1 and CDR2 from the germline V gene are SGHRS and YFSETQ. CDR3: CASSFSPGSYEQYF. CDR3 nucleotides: TGCGCCAGCAGCTTCTCCCCAGGCTCCTACGAGCAGTACTTC.

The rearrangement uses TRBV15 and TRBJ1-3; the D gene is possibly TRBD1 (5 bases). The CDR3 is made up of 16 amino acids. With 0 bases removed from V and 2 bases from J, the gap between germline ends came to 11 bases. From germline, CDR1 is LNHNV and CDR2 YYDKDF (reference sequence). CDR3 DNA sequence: TGTGCCACCAGCAGAGATCAACGACAGACTGGAAACACCATATATTTT. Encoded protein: CATSRDQRQTGNTIYF. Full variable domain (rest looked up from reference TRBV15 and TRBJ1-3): DAMVIQNPRYQVTQFGKPVTLSCSQTLNHNVMYWYQQKSSQAPKLLFHYYDKDFNNEADTPDNFQSRRPNTSFCFLDIRSPGLGDTAMYLCATSRDQRQTGNTIYFGEGSWLTVV.

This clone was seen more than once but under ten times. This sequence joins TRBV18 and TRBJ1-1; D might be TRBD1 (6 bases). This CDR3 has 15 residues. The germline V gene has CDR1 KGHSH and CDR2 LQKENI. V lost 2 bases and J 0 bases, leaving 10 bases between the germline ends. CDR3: CASSPRTELNTEAFF. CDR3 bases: TGTGCCAGCTCACCAAGGACAGAGTTGAACACTGAAGCTTTCTTT. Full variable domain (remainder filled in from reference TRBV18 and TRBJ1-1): NAGVMQNPRHLVRRRGQEARLRCSPMKGHSHVYWYRQLPEEGLKFMVYLQKENIIDESGMPKERFSAEFPKEGPSILRIQQVVRGDSAAYFCASSPRTELNTEAFFGQGTRLTVV.

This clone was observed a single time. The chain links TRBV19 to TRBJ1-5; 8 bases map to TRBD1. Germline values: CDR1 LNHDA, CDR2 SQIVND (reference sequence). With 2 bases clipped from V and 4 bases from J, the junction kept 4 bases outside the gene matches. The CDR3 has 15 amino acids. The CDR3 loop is CASSITGGNNQPQHF. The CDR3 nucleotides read TGTGCCAGTAGTATAACAGGGGGAAATAATCAGCCCCAGCATTTT.

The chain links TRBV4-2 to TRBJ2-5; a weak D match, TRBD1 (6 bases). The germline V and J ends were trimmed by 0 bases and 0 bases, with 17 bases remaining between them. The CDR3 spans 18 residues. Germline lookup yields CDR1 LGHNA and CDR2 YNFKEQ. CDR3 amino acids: CASSQDPNRASHQETQYF. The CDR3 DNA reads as TGTGCCAGCAGCCAAGACCCAAACAGGGCTAGCCACCAAGAGACCCAGTACTTC.

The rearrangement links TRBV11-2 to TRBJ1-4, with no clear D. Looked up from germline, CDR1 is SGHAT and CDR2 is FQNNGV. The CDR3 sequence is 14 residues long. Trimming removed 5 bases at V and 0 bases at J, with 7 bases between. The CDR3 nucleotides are TGTGCCAGCAGCCCTAGCGCAACTAATGAAAAACTGTTTTTT. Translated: CASSPSATNEKLFF.

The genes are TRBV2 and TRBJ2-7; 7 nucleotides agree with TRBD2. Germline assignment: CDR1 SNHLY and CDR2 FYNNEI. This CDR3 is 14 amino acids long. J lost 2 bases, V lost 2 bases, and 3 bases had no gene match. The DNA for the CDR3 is TGTGCCAGCAGTGAACTAGCGGATCCCTACGAGCAGTACTTC. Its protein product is CASSELADPYEQYF.